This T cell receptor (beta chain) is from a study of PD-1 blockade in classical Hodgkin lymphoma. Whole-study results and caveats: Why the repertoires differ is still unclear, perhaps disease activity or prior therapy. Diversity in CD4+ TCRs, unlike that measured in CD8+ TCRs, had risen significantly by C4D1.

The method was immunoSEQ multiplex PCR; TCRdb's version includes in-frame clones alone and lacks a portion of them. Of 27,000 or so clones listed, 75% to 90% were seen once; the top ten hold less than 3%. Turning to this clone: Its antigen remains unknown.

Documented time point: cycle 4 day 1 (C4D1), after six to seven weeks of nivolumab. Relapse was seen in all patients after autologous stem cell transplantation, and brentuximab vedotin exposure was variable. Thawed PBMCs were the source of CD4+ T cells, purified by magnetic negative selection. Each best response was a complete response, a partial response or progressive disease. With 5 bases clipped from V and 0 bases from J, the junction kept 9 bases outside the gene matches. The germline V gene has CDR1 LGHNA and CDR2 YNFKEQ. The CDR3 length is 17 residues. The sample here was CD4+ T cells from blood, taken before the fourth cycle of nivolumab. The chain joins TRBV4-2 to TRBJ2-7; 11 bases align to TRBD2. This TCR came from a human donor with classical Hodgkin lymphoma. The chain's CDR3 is CASSEKIAGGSSYEQYF. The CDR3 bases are TGTGCCAGCAGCGAGAAGATAGCGGGAGGGAGCTCCTACGAGCAGTACTTC.